This TCR beta chain was observed in a study of cytomegalovirus exposure and HLA in healthy donors. General study results and limits: Many donors shared some public TCRs, even though most TCR sequences were rare. Testing in vitro showed a few CMV-associated chains specific for CMV antigens.

The CDR3 consists of 15 residues. Trimming left V 3 bases short and J 0 bases short, with 12 bases between. CDR1 and CDR2 (germline): WSHSY, SAAADI. Comments on this clone: Its specificity is unknown.

TCRdb keeps only in-frame clones here, not all; method: immunoSEQ multiplex PCR. Counted here are about 140,000 clones, about 88% occurring once; the ten biggest clones make up 8.7%. The genes are TRBV10-2 and TRBJ2-7, with D perhaps TRBD2 (5 bases). The sequenced sample was PBMCs. The origin of this receptor is a man between 18 and 35 years old in good health and CMV-seropositive. The CDR3 loop is CASSDEGRFSYEQYF. CDR3 DNA: TGCGCCAGCAGTGATGAGGGCCGATTCTCCTACGAGCAGTACTTC.